This T cell receptor beta chain was captured by sequencing in a study of T cell clonality in common variable immunodeficiency. Study results and limitations: Compared with controls, CVID subjects had fewer shared TCRbeta clones. TCRbeta clonality was increased in CVID versus healthy controls. Common variable immunodeficiency TCR beta sequences reportedly had fewer deletions and N-nucleotide insertions.

This clone was seen at least ten times. The target antigen is unknown. With the read ending 3 residues before the CDR3 end, the germline J gene is used to fill in that end. Other DNA sequences in this sample translate to the same CDR3. Sequencing was performed with immunoSEQ multiplex PCR; in TCRdb, only in-frame clones are kept and a portion is missing. Observed in the sample are just over 25,000 clones, none of them singletons. Germline values: CDR1 MNHEY, CDR2 SVGEGT. V shed 6 bases and J 8 bases; nucleotides not matched to a gene: 13. The CDR3 covers 17 residues. Diagnosis required reduced IgG, IgA and/or IgM with specific antibody deficiency.

The sequence was collected from a human donor with common variable immunodeficiency. The rearrangement joins TRBV6-2 or TRBV6-3 to TRBJ2-2, with 12 nucleotides matching TRBD2. The sequenced material came from peripheral blood mononuclear cells. This chain's CDR3 is CASRGLAGKKGTGELFF. The covered CDR3 bases are TGTGCCAGCAGAGGACTAGCGGGAAAGAAGGGCACTGGGGAG.